The source of this T cell receptor (beta chain) is a study of tumor and adjacent non-tumor tissue in lung cancer. Study summary: There were 12 adenocarcinoma, 2 squamous cell carcinoma and 1 small cell lung cancer cases.

Only a few counts were recorded for this clonotype. The library came from three nested PCR rounds adapted from ARM-PCR protocols. TCRdb reprocessed the multiplex PCR reads via MiXCR and lists one record per CDR3 protein. The sample consists of roughly 120,000 distinct CDR3 sequences, about 61% of them appearing once. Deletions cut 3 bases from V and 2 bases from J, with 8 bases between. The CDR3 contains 12 residues. Germline V gene lookup returns CDR1 GTSNPN and CDR2 SVGIG (reference sequence). The template was RNA from unsorted bulk tissue. The normal lung tissue was taken more than 3 cm from the tumor edge.

Sequencing was carried out using distant non-tumor lung tissue. V and J are TRBV30 and TRBJ2-7; D not certain. The receptor's source is a man aged 60 to 75 with non-small cell lung cancer. The CDR3 sequence: CAWRPDAYEQYF. The CDR3 DNA reads TGTGCCTGGAGACCCGATGCCTACGAGCAGTACTTC.